This is a list of T cell receptor beta chains from one sample in a study of cytomegalovirus exposure and HLA in healthy donors. The method was immunoSEQ multiplex PCR; TCRdb's version includes in-frame clones alone and lacks a portion of them. The top ten clones hold 2.7% of a sample with 200,000 to 250,000 clones, roughly four fifths of them seen once. The specimen sequenced was PBMCs. Source of these receptors: a woman aged 40 to 50 in good health and CMV-seronegative. CDR3s include the opening cysteine and the closing phenylalanine or tryptophan. A D gene is named only where the DNA matches it firmly. Size tells how often a clone was seen (once, few, many) or the class of an expanded clone, and some rows leave it out.

CDR3	DNA	D	V	J	size
CASSLQGGNQPQHF	TGTGCCAGCAGCTTACAGGGGGGCAATCAGCCCCAGCATTTT	TRBD1	TRBV7-6	TRBJ1-5	NA
CASSVGGQGSDTQYF	TGTGCCAGCAGTGTGGGGGGACAGGGGTCAGATACGCAGTATTTT	TRBD1	TRBV6-1	TRBJ2-3	few
CAWRTDGYTF	TGCGCTTGGAGGACAGATGGCTACACCTTC	NA	TRBV20-1	TRBJ1-2	NA
CASSPDRGNQPQHF	TGTGCCAGCAGCCCGGACAGGGGGAATCAGCCCCAGCATTTT	TRBD1	TRBV6-5	TRBJ1-5	NA
CASSPSFSDTQYF	TGTGCCAGCAGCCCGAGCTTTTCGGATACGCAGTATTTT	NA	TRBV9	TRBJ2-3	once
CASRETGGGTEAFF	TGTGCCAGTAGGGAAACAGGGGGCGGCACTGAAGCTTTCTTT	TRBD1	TRBV19	TRBJ1-1	NA
CASSIDRGDGNTIYF	TGTGCCAGTAGTATCGACAGGGGTGACGGAAACACCATATATTTT	TRBD1	TRBV19	TRBJ1-3	once
CAISDPGISYEQYF	TGTGCCATCAGTGACCCAGGGATCTCCTACGAGCAGTACTTC	NA	TRBV10-3	TRBJ2-7	NA
CASLRDKPYNEQFF	TGTGCCAGCCTCAGGGACAAGCCCTACAATGAGCAGTTCTTC	NA	TRBV2	TRBJ2-1	once
CAWSGKRGLQPQHF	TGTGCCTGGAGTGGTAAGAGGGGACTCCAGCCCCAGCATTTT	NA	TRBV30	TRBJ1-5	NA
CATRTSGSGEQYF	TGTGCCACCAGGACTAGCGGGAGCGGCGAGCAGTACTTC	TRBD2	TRBV15	TRBJ2-7	NA
CAWSPDRGGAYEQYF	TGTGCCTGGAGTCCGGACAGGGGCGGGGCCTACGAGCAGTACTTC	TRBD1	TRBV30	TRBJ2-7	NA
CASSKAGSSYNEQFF	TGTGCCAGTAGTAAAGCGGGATCCTCCTACAATGAGCAGTTCTTC	TRBD2	TRBV19	TRBJ2-1	NA
CASSDRDRWSSYNEQFF	TGTGCCAGCAGTGACCGGGACAGGTGGAGCTCCTACAATGAGCAGTTCTTC	TRBD1	TRBV6-1	TRBJ2-1	once